The 10 T cell receptor beta chains listed next were all sequenced from one sample in a study of cytomegalovirus exposure and HLA in healthy donors. Repertoires were generated with immunoSEQ multiplex PCR, while TCRdb's copy carries only in-frame clones and drops some. The sample holds 180,000 or so clones, about nine tenths seen once. The sequenced sample consisted of PBMCs. These receptors all come from a man between 18 and 35 years old in good health and CMV-seropositive.

The chain links TRBV5-6 to TRBJ1-2; D is ambiguous. Trimming took 0 bases from V and 3 from J, leaving 12 bases between them. The CDR3 covers 15 residues. Germline CDR1 is SGHDT and CDR2 is YYEEEE. The CDR3 here is CASSLGGSGYYGYTF. CDR3 DNA sequence: TGTGCCAGCAGCTTGGGAGGGTCAGGATACTATGGCTACACCTTC.

The chain carries TRBV4-3 and TRBJ2-1; 8 bases fit TRBD2. The CDR3 contains 16 residues. Germline V gene data show CDR1 as LGHNA and CDR2 as YSLEER. The V and J ends lost 2 bases and 8 bases, in that order; junction bases with no gene match: 11. CDR3 DNA sequence: TGCGCCAGCAGCCAACTACCGGGACTAGAGCCCGATGAGCAGTTCTTC. Translated: CASSQLPGLEPDEQFF.

The chain links TRBV6-5 to TRBJ1-4; D is uncertain. Germline loops: CDR1 MNHEY, CDR2 SVGAGI. The germline V and J ends were trimmed by 5 bases and 0 bases, with 10 bases remaining between them. CDR3 size: 15 residues. CDR3 in DNA: TGTGCCAGCAGTCGGGTTAGTGCAACTAATGAAAAACTGTTTTTT. Translation gives CASSRVSATNEKLFF.

The V and J genes are TRBV4-2 and TRBJ2-1; 7 bases fit TRBD2. Germline CDR1 LGHNA, CDR2 YNFKEQ. The CDR3 runs to 15 residues. The trim removed 0 bases at V and 10 bases at J, leaving 9 bases unmatched. CDR3 loop: CASSQDWGRAWEQFF. CDR3 DNA: TGTGCCAGCAGCCAAGACTGGGGGAGGGCTTGGGAGCAGTTCTTC.

This chain connects TRBV7-2 to TRBJ2-7; D possibly corresponds to TRBD2 (6 bases). The V end lost 5 bases, the J end lost 2 bases, and 13 bases lay between the germline ends. The CDR3 loop spans 14 amino acids. Germline V gene lookup returns CDR1 SGHTA and CDR2 FQGNSA. The CDR3, as DNA: TGTGCCAGCAGCCCCGGCTGGGGGGCCTACGAGCAGTACTTC. Translating gives CASSPGWGAYEQYF. Together with reference TRBV7-2 and TRBJ2-7, the CDR3 gives the full variable domain: GAGVSQSPSNKVTEKGKDVELRCDPISGHTALYWYRQSLGQGLEFLIYFQGNSAPDKSGLPSDRFSAERTGGSVSTLTIQRTQQEDSAVYLCASSPGWGAYEQYFGPGTRLTVT.

The chain couples TRBV28 to TRBJ2-2, with TRBD1 as a possible D gene (5 bases). The CDR3 consists of 14 residues. Germline CDR1 and CDR2: MDHEN and SYDVKM. V dropped 6 bases and J dropped 3 bases, with 11 bases sitting between them. In DNA form, the CDR3 reads TGTGCCAGCAGCCCCACAGGATACACCGGGGAGCTGTTTTTT. As protein: CASSPTGYTGELFF.

This chain uses TRBV6-5 with TRBJ1-1; 8 positions agree with TRBD1. Germline loops: CDR1 MNHEY, CDR2 SVGAGI. With 5 bases clipped from V and 5 bases from J, the junction kept 4 bases outside the gene matches. This CDR3 has 13 amino acids. This chain's CDR3 is CASSPDRVTEAFF. Written as DNA, the CDR3 is TGTGCCAGCAGTCCGGACAGGGTTACTGAAGCTTTCTTT.

This clone showed up just a few times. The chain is built from TRBV7-9 and TRBJ2-7, with 7 positions matching TRBD2. The CDR3 covers 13 residues. Trimming at V came to 5 bases and at J to 4 bases, leaving 5 bases not matched to a gene. Germline CDR1 and CDR2: SEHNR and FQNEAQ (reference sequence). CDR3: CASSLELAYEQYF. The CDR3 DNA follows: TGTGCCAGCAGCCTGGAACTAGCGTACGAGCAGTACTTC.

Worth noting for this clone: At one of its ends the junction is not consistent with the germline gene, which may arise from a read error. The chain is built from TRBV7-9 and TRBJ2-1, with 8 nucleotides matching TRBD1. Germline values: CDR1 SEHNR, CDR2 FQNEAQ (reference sequence). The CDR3 sequence is 12 residues long. The CDR3 loop reads CASSLGTGQSIF. The CDR3 DNA follows: TGTGCCAGCAGCTTAGGGACAGGGCAATCGATCTTC.

The V call is TRBV27, the J call TRBJ1-1; weak D call: TRBD1 (6 bases). Germline V CDR1 and CDR2: MNHEY, SMNVEV (reference sequence). V was clipped by 6 bases and J by 1 base, with 9 bases between them. This CDR3 has 13 residues. The CDR3 loop is CASSLGANTEAFF. CDR3 DNA sequence: TGTGCCAGCAGCCTGGGGGCGAACACTGAAGCTTTCTTT.